One sample yielded the 22 T cell receptor beta chains listed below, sequenced in a study of stem cell transplantation in POMP-related autoinflammatory disease. Repertoires were generated with immunoSEQ multiplex PCR, while TCRdb's copy carries only in-frame clones and drops some. The sample yields about 9,900 clones, around 75% seen once. Sequencing used CD4+ T cells from PBMCs, obtained after stem cell transplantation. All receptors derive from a human patient with POMP-related autoinflammation and immune dysregulation (PRAID). Some T cells could come from the graft donor.

The chain recombines TRBV10-3 with TRBJ1-4; 9 bases are shared with TRBD1. V trimming: 8 bases; J trimming: 7 bases; junction bases outside the gene matches: 8. The germline gives CDR1 ENHRY, CDR2 SYGVKD. The CDR3 has 14 residues. CDR3 nucleotides: TGTGCCATCTCCCCGGGACAGGGAACTGAAAAACTGTTTTTT. This translates into CAISPGQGTEKLFF.

This chain uses TRBV15 with TRBJ1-5; the D is unclear. Between the trimmed V and J ends, which lost 1 base and 1 base, there was a span of 8 bases. Germline lookup yields CDR1 LNHNV and CDR2 YYDKDF (reference sequence). The CDR3 sequence is 15 residues long. CDR3: CATSRVRGSNQPQHF. The CDR3 nucleotides are TGTGCCACCAGCAGAGTACGGGGAAGCAATCAGCCCCAGCATTTT.

This clone appeared a single time. The J gene is TRBJ2-7, the V gene TRBV10-3, with TRBD1 identical over 7 bases. The CDR3 contains 16 residues. Germline V gene lookup returns CDR1 ENHRY and CDR2 SYGVKD. J lost 6 bases, V lost 3 bases, and 14 bases had no gene match. CDR3 nucleotide sequence: TGTGCCATCAGTGACAGCCTTCAGGGACAGAGCGGCGAGCAGTACTTC. Translation gives CAISDSLQGQSGEQYF.

The chain employs TRBV5-1 and TRBJ2-2; 9 bases map to TRBD1. The CDR3 consists of 15 residues. The junction had 8 bases not matched to a gene; V was cut back by 5 bases and J by 6 bases. Germline V gene data show CDR1 as SGHRS and CDR2 as YFSETQ. The CDR3 reads CASSPGTGIAGELFF. DNA for the CDR3: TGCGCCAGCAGTCCCGGGACAGGGATCGCCGGGGAGCTGTTTTTT.

The V call is TRBV29-1, the J call TRBJ2-1; 7 nucleotides align to TRBD1. Germline CDR1 and CDR2: SQVTM and ANQGSEA. The V and J ends lost 6 bases and 3 bases, in that order; junction bases with no gene match: 5. The CDR3 sequence is 13 residues long. DNA of the CDR3: TGCAGCGTGGACAGGAGCATCTACAATGAGCAGTTCTTC. It is translated as CSVDRSIYNEQFF.

V gene TRBV5-4 combines with J gene TRBJ2-7, with 9 positions matching TRBD1. The CDR3 loop spans 16 amino acids. From germline, CDR1 is SGHNT and CDR2 YYREEE (reference sequence). The J segment lost 4 bases and the V segment lost 0 bases, leaving 8 bases of the junction unmatched. As DNA, the CDR3 is TGTGCCAGCAGCTTGGAGGGGACAGGGTCTAGGTACGAGCAGTACTTC. Translated: CASSLEGTGSRYEQYF.

The V gene is TRBV7-9, the J gene TRBJ2-5; TRBD2 matches at 8 bases. From germline, CDR1 is SEHNR and CDR2 FQNEAQ (reference sequence). After removal of 5 bases from V and 3 bases from J, the junction contained 5 bases not matched to a gene. CDR3 length: 14 amino acids. The CDR3 DNA sequence: TGTGCCAGCAGCCCACCGGGGGGGAAAGAGACCCAGTACTTC. This sequence encodes CASSPPGGKETQYF.

The J gene is TRBJ1-2, the V gene TRBV6-1; unclear D gene. Trimming shortened V by 2 bases and J by 1 base, and 8 bases separated the two germline ends. Looked up from germline, CDR1 is MNHNS and CDR2 is SASEGT. CDR3 length equals 14 residues. CDR3 nucleotide sequence: TGTGCCAGCAGTGAACAGGCCATTAACTATGGCTACACCTTC. As protein: CASSEQAINYGYTF.

The CDR3 nucleotides read TGTGCCAGCCGTACACGCACAGATACGCAGTATTTT. Translation: CASRTRTDTQYF. V usage is TRBV11-3 and J usage is TRBJ2-3; D is unresolved. Germline CDR1 SGHNT, CDR2 YENEEA. The CDR3 sequence is 12 residues long. V was pared by 8 bases and J by 1 base, with 7 bases between.

This clone was seen just once. This sequence joins TRBV18 and TRBJ1-3; D is undetermined. The CDR3 spans 17 residues. Trimming shortened V by 4 bases and J by 0 bases, and 16 bases separated the two germline ends. Per germline, CDR1 KGHSH and CDR2 LQKENI. The CDR3 sequence: CASSLARSDLSGNTIYF. CDR3 bases: TGTGCCAGCTCACTAGCCAGGTCCGATCTCTCTGGAAACACCATATATTTT.

The chain recombines TRBV6-5 with TRBJ1-2; D remains ambiguous. Germline V gene data show CDR1 as MNHEY and CDR2 as SVGAGI. The V gene lost 4 bases and the J gene lost 2 bases, with 11 bases spanning the gap. The CDR3 extends over 14 amino acids. DNA for the CDR3: TGTGCCAGCAGTTGGGGAGGACCAAACTATGGCTACACCTTC. Translation: CASSWGGPNYGYTF.

V and J are TRBV19 and TRBJ1-3; a weak D match, TRBD1 (6 bases). The V end lost 6 bases, the J end lost 0 bases, and 9 bases lay between the germline ends. Germline V gives CDR1 LNHDA, CDR2 SQIVND (reference sequence). This CDR3 has 14 amino acids. In DNA form, the CDR3 reads TGTGCCAGTAGGGCGGGGGCCTCTGGAAACACCATATATTTT. Its translation is CASRAGASGNTIYF.

J is TRBJ1-6 and V is TRBV18, with D tentatively TRBD1 (6 bases). The CDR3 covers 13 residues. Deletions cut 5 bases from V and 6 bases from J, with 8 bases between. In germline, CDR1 is KGHSH, CDR2 LQKENI. The DNA for the CDR3 is TGTGCCAGCTCAAGGACAGTTAATTCACCCCTCCACTTT. Its protein is CASSRTVNSPLHF.

The rearrangement joins TRBV4-1 to TRBJ2-3, with TRBD2 matching over 7 bases. There are 14 residues in the CDR3. Germline CDR1 and CDR2: MGHRA and YSYEKL. V shed 1 base, J shed 9 bases, and the junction held 7 bases outside the gene matches. The CDR3 DNA follows: TGCGCCAGCAGCCAAGGGGGGGGACGGGGAACGCAGTATTTT. Protein product: CASSQGGGRGTQYF.

The chain links TRBV4-2 to TRBJ2-3; no reliable D call. CDR3 size: 17 residues. The ends were cut back, 0 bases at V and 0 bases at J, with 13 bases in the middle. The germline V gene has CDR1 LGHNA and CDR2 YNFKEQ. The CDR3: CASSQDYRPSSTDTQYF. The CDR3 DNA follows: TGTGCCAGCAGCCAAGACTACCGGCCCTCTAGCACAGATACGCAGTATTTT.

This clone was observed once. The CDR3 DNA reads TGTGCCATCGGGGAGGGCTACACCTTC. Protein: CAIGEGYTF. The rearrangement links TRBV10-3 to TRBJ1-2, with D hard to call. Trimming left V 8 bases short and J 8 bases short, with 6 bases between. The germline V gene has CDR1 ENHRY and CDR2 SYGVKD. CDR3 length equals 9 residues.

This clone has more than one count but fewer than ten. V and J are TRBV25-1 and TRBJ1-1; D is possibly TRBD1 (6 bases). Germline V gives CDR1 MGHDK, CDR2 SYGVNS. V dropped 10 bases and J dropped 0 bases, with 12 bases sitting between them. This CDR3 has 13 amino acids. CDR3 DNA: TGTGCCACCGAGACAGGATTGAACACTGAAGCTTTCTTT. Its translation is CATETGLNTEAFF.

The chain uses TRBV12-3 or TRBV12-4 and TRBJ2-1, with 7 bases aligning to TRBD1. J lost 10 bases, V lost 6 bases, and 9 bases had no gene match. The CDR3 is 13 residues long. The CDR3 DNA reads TGTGCCAGCAGCGTGACAGGGATAGGGGAGCAGTTCTTC. As protein: CASSVTGIGEQFF.

The genes are TRBV29-1 and TRBJ1-4; D gene uncertain. The germline V gene has CDR1 SQVTM and CDR2 ANQGSEA. The CDR3 is 14 residues long. The ends were cut back, 4 bases at V and 1 base at J, with 10 bases in the middle. This CDR3 reads CSVANSGTNEKLFF. For the CDR3, the DNA is TGCAGCGTTGCAAATAGCGGAACTAATGAAAAACTGTTTTTT.

Only a few counts were recorded for this clone. This chain links TRBV7-6 with TRBJ2-2, with 13 nucleotides matching TRBD2. The CDR3 totals 18 residues. V trimming: 5 bases; J trimming: 5 bases; junction bases outside the gene matches: 11. Germline CDR1 is SGHVS and CDR2 is FNYEAQ. The CDR3 DNA follows: TGTGCCAGCAGCCCTGGTCCCGGACTAGCGGGAGAAACCGGGGAGCTGTTTTTT. It translates to CASSPGPGLAGETGELFF.

This rearrangement joins TRBV11-1 to TRBJ2-7; D may correspond to TRBD1 or TRBD2 (5 bases each). V was clipped by 5 bases and J by 3 bases, with 20 bases between them. Looked up from germline, CDR1 is SGHAT and CDR2 is FQDESV (reference sequence). The CDR3 has 16 residues. The CDR3: CASSAPGSRGGYEQYF. The CDR3, as DNA: TGTGCCAGCAGCGCCCCGGGATCGAGGGGTGGCTACGAGCAGTACTTC.

The V call is TRBV11-3, the J call TRBJ2-2, with unresolved D. This CDR3 comprises 14 residues. The V end was cut by 1 base, the J end by 1 base, with 4 bases between. Looked up from germline, CDR1 is SGHNT and CDR2 is YENEEA. DNA for the CDR3: TGTGCCAGCAGCTTAGCACAGAACACCGGGGAGCTGTTTTTT. Translated, it gives CASSLAQNTGELFF.